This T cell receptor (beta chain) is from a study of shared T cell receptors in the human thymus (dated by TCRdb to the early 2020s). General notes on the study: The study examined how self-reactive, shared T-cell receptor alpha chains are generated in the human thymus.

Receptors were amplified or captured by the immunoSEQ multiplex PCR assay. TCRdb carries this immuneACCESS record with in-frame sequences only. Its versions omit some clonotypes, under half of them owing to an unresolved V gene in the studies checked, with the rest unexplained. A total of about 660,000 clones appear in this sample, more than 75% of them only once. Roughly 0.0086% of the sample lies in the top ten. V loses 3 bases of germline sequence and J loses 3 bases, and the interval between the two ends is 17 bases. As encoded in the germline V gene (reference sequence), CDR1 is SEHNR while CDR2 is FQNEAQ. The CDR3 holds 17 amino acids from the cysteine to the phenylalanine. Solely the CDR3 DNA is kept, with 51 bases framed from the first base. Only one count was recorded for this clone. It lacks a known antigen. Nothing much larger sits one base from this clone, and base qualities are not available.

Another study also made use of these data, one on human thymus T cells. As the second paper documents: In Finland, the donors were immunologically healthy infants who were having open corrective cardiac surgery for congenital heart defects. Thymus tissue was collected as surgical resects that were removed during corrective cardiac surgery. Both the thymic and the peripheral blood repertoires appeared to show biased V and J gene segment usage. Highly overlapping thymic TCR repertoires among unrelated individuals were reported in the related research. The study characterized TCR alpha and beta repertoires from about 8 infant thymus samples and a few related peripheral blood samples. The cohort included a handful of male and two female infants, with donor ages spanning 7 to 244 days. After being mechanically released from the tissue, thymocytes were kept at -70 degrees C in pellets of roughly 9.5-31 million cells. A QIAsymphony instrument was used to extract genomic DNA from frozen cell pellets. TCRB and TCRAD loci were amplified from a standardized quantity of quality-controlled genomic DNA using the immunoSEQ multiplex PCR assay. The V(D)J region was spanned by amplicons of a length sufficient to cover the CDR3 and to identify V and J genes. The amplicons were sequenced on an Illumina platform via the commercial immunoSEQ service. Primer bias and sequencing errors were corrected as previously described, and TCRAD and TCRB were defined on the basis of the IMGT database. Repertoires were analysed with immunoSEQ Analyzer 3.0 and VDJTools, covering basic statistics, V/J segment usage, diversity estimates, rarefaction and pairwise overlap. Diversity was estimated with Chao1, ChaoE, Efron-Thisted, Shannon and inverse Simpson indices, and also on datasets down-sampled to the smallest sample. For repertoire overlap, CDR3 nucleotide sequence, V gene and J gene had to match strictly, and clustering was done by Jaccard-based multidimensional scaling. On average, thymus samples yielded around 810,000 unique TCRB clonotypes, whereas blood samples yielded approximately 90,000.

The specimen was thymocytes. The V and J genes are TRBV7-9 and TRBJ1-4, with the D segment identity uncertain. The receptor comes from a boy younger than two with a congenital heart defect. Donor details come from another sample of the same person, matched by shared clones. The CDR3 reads CASSFLSGRKANEKLFF. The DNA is TGTGCCAGCAGCTTCCTGTCGGGTAGGAAGGCTAATGAAAAACTGTTTTTT.